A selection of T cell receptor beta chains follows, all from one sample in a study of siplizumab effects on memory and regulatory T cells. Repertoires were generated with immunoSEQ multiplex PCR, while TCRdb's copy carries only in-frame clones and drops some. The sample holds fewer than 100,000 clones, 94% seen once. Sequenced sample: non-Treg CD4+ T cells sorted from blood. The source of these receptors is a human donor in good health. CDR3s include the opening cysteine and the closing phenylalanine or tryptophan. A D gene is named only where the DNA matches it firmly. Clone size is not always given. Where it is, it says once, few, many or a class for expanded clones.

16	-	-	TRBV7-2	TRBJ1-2	TGTGCCAGCAGCTTAGTCGCTGGGGGGCGAGGCTATGGCTACACCTTC	CASSLVAGGRGYGYTF
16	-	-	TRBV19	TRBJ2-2	TGTGCCAGTAGTATCCCGCGACTAGGAAACACCGGGGAGCTGTTTTTT	CASSIPRLGNTGELFF
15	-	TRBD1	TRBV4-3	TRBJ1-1	TGCGCCAGCAGCCAGGGACAGGGCATGAACACTGAAGCTTTCTTT	CASSQGQGMNTEAFF
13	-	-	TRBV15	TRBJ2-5	TGTGCCACCAGCGGTGGAAGAAAAGAGACCCAGTACTTC	CATSGGRKETQYF
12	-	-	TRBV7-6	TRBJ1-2	TGTGCCAGCAGCCCAGGGACCAGCGGCTACACCTTC	CASSPGTSGYTF
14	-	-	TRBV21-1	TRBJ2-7	TGTGCCAGCAGCCCCCGGACAGGGACCTACGAGCAGTACTTC	CASSPRTGTYEQYF
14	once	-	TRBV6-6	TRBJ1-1	TGTGCCAGCATCCCAAGTCGGGACCAGATTGAAGCTTTCTTT	CASIPSRDQIEAFF
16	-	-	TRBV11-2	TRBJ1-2	TGTGCCAGCAGCTTATGGGACGCCGGCCAAGGCTATGGCTACACCTTC	CASSLWDAGQGYGYTF
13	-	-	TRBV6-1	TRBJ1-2	TGTGCCAGCACCCTTGGGGCCGGGGATGGCTACACCTTC	CASTLGAGDGYTF
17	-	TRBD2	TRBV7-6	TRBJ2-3	TGTGCCAGCAGCTCCGGACTAGCGGGAGGGAGCACAGATACGCAGTATTTT	CASSSGLAGGSTDTQYF
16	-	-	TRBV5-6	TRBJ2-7	TGTGCCAGCAGCTTGCTCGGCAGGGGTTCCTCCTACGAGCAGTACTTC	CASSLLGRGSSYEQYF
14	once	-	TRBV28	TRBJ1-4	TGTGCCAGCACACTAGATGCAACTAATGAAAAACTGTTTTTT	CASTLDATNEKLFF
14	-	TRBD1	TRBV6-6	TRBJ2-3	TGTGCCAGCAGCCGAGGACAGGGCGCAGATACGCAGTATTTT	CASSRGQGADTQYF
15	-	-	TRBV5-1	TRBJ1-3	TGCGCCAGCAGCTTGGCCGGAACCTCTGGAAACACCATATATTTT	CASSLAGTSGNTIYF
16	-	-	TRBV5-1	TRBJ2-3	TGCGCCAGCAGCTCCCGGACAGCCTCTAGCACAGATACGCAGTATTTT	CASSSRTASSTDTQYF
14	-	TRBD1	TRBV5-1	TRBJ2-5	TGCGCCAGCAGCCCACAAACAGGGGGAGAGACCCAGTACTTC	CASSPQTGGETQYF
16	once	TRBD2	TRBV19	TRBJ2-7	TGTGCCAGTAGTTCCCTCGGGACTAGCGGGACTAACGAGCAGTACTTC	CASSSLGTSGTNEQYF
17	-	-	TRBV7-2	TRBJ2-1	TGTGCCAGCAGCTTGCGGACTCTACCCGAGGACCACAATGAGCAGTTCTTC	CASSLRTLPEDHNEQFF
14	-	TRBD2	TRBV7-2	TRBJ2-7	TGTGCCAGCAGCTTGGGACTAGCGTCCTACGAGCAGTACTTC	CASSLGLASYEQYF
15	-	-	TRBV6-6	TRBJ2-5	TGTGCCAGCAGTTTCCCCACTACGGTTGCCGAGACCCAGTACTTC	CASSFPTTVAETQYF
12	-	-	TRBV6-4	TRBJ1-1	TGTGCCAGCATTACAGGGTCCACTGAAGCTTTCTTT	CASITGSTEAFF
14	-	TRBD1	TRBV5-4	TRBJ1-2	TGTGCCAGCAGCCTCGGACAGGAAGGCTATGGCTACACCTTC	CASSLGQEGYGYTF